The rows below give T cell receptor beta chains drawn from one sample of a study of tumor and adjacent non-tumor tissue in lung cancer. TCRdb used MiXCR to reprocess the multiplex PCR reads, holding one entry per CDR3 protein. The sample lists about 44,000 distinct CDR3 sequences, around 64% seen once, with over 25% in the top ten. The specimen sequenced was distant non-tumor lung tissue. These receptors were obtained from a woman in her 70s with non-small cell lung cancer. Each CDR3 is given with its conserved first and last residue. Each record gives: V gene, J gene, clone size, D gene, CDR3 DNA, CDR3 protein. D genes are given only for firm matches. The size of a clone is reported for some rows only, either as once, few or many, or as a class for expanded clones.

TRBV5-1	TRBJ1-1	NA	NA	TGCGCCAGCAACCCCGCAGGGGAAATGAACACTGAAGCTTTCTTT	CASNPAGEMNTEAFF
TRBV5-1	TRBJ2-7	NA	NA	TGCGCCAGCGGCCCGGCGACATGGGGAATGGGCGAGCAGTACTTC	CASGPATWGMGEQYF
TRBV28	TRBJ1-5	NA	NA	TGTGCCACAAAAAGGAGCAATCAGCCCCAGCATTTT	CATKRSNQPQHF
TRBV6-5	TRBJ2-5	NA	NA	TGTGCCAGCAGTTACTCCCTTGGGGAGGGGGAAAAGATCCAGTATTTC	CASSYSLGEGEKIQYF
TRBV6-1	TRBJ2-7	NA	NA	TGTGCCAGCAGTGAAGGTATTAGCGTGAGTTACGGGCAGTACTTC	CASSEGISVSYGQYF
TRBV4-2	TRBJ2-2	NA	NA	TGTGCCAGCAGCCAAGGGGCTAGCGTAACCACTGGGGGGCTGTTTTTT	CASSQGASVTTGGLFF
TRBV2	TRBJ2-5	NA	NA	TGTGCCAGCAGTGATACCGGAAGGGGCCGCACTCGCTTC	CASSDTGRGRTRF
TRBV5-4	TRBJ1-2	NA	NA	TGTGCCAGCATCTCGGGGGGGCCACGGGTGGCTGGCTACACCTTC	CASISGGPRVAGYTF
TRBV5-1	TRBJ2-1	NA	TRBD1	TGTGCCAGCAGCTTAGGGACAGGGCCCTACAATGAGCAGTTCTTC	CASSLGTGPYNEQFF
TRBV7-9	TRBJ2-1	NA	NA	TGTGCCAACAGCCCCCCGAGGCGGTTAGGGAATGAGCAGTTCTTC	CANSPPRRLGNEQFF
TRBV29-1	TRBJ1-3	medium-sized	NA	TGCAGCGTCAGGGGATCTGGAAACACCATATATTTT	CSVRGSGNTIYF
TRBV28	TRBJ2-2	many	TRBD2	TGTGCCAGCAGTTTCGGACTAGCGGTCAACACCGGGGAGCTGTTTTTT	CASSFGLAVNTGELFF
TRBV12-3/TRBV12-4	TRBJ1-2	NA	TRBD1	TGTGCCAGCAGTTTCGTCATGACAGGGGCGTACTACGGCTACACCTTC	CASSFVMTGAYYGYTF
TRBV29-1	TRBJ2-1	once	TRBD2	TGCAGCGTTGATGTCTGGCTAGCGGGAGCTCCTGAACAGTTCTTC	CSVDVWLAGAPEQFF
TRBV11-1	TRBJ2-1	NA	TRBD2	TGTAACAGTAGCTTAGATAGCGGGAGGGACGGTGAGCAGTTCTTC	CNSSLDSGRDGEQFF
TRBV7-8	TRBJ2-1	NA	NA	TGTGCCAGCAGCTTAGGTCGAGTCAGGACTCGTGAGCAGTTCTTC	CASSLGRVRTREQFF
TRBV4-1	TRBJ1-1	few	NA	TGCGCCGGGAGCCAAGATAATCGGGACCAACCGAACACTGAAGCTTTCTTT	CAGSQDNRDQPNTEAFF
TRBV29-1	TRBJ2-1	NA	NA	TGCAGCGTGAAACGGCAGGGCATAGGTGAGCAGTTCTTC	CSVKRQGIGEQFF
TRBV6-9	TRBJ2-5	NA	NA	TGCGCCAGCAGTTGTTCGCTTGGGGAGGGGGAAGAGACCCAGTACTTC	CASSCSLGEGEETQYF
TRBV6-1	TRBJ2-1	NA	TRBD1	TGTGCCAGCAGTAAGACAGGGGCGATCGATGAGCGGTTCTTC	CASSKTGAIDERFF
TRBV4-2	TRBJ2-2	once	TRBD2	TGTACCAGCAGCCAGGATGGGGCGAGCGGGGGGAACACCGGGGAGCTGTTTTTT	CTSSQDGASGGNTGELFF
TRBV28	TRBJ2-3	NA	TRBD1	TGTGCCAGCAGTGACAAGGACAGGGCGGATACGCAGTATTTT	CASSDKDRADTQYF
TRBV5-1	TRBJ2-5	NA	NA	TGCGCCAACAGCTTGGCGGTAGCATCGGGCCGCGAGACCCAGTACTTC	CANSLAVASGRETQYF
TRBV2	TRBJ2-2	NA	TRBD1	TGTGCCAGCAACGACAGGGGCTCCACCGGGAAGTTGTTTTTT	CASNDRGSTGKLFF
TRBV13	TRBJ2-5	NA	NA	TGTGCCAGCAGCATCCTCGGGAAACCTCAAGAGACCCAGTACTTC	CASSILGKPQETQYF
TRBV5-1	TRBJ2-5	NA	TRBD2	TGCACCAGCAGCTTGGGGGCTAGCGGGAAAGAAGAGACCCAGTACTTC	CTSSLGASGKEETQYF
TRBV6-1	TRBJ1-2	NA	NA	TGTGCCAGCAATGAATCGCACCGGACATCACAAAAAGGGGGCTACACCTTC	CASNESHRTSQKGGYTF
TRBV6-1	TRBJ2-1	many	TRBD2	TGTGCCAGCAGTGAAGAATTAGCGGGAGGAGGAAATGAGCAGTTCTTC	CASSEELAGGGNEQFF
TRBV4-1	TRBJ2-7	NA	NA	TGCGCCAGCAGCCAAGATTCGGGACATGACTCCTACGAGCAGTACTTC	CASSQDSGHDSYEQYF
TRBV20-1	TRBJ1-2	NA	NA	TGCAGTGCAAGATCCCGGGACATACTTAACTATAGCTACACCTTC	CSARSRDILNYSYTF
TRBV5-5	TRBJ2-1	many	NA	TGTGCCAGCAGCGTTTACAATGAGCAGTTCTTC	CASSVYNEQFF